This T cell receptor (beta chain) was observed in a study of blood T cell repertoires in COVID-19. Looked up from germline, CDR1 is LNHDA and CDR2 is SQIVND (reference sequence). Trimming cost V 7 bases and J 7 bases; bases outside gene matches: 9. The CDR3 is 14 amino acids. TCRdb keeps only in-frame clones here, not all; method: immunoSEQ multiplex PCR. The repertoire holds about 91,000 clones, with 87% as singletons. The TCR originated in a man aged 65 to 79 with acute or convalescent COVID-19. The sequencing input was peripheral blood. This chain joins TRBV19 and TRBJ1-2, with 10 bases fitting TRBD1. The CDR3 DNA is TGTGCCAGTAAAGCCACCGGGACAGGGGTTGGCTACACCTTC. As protein: CASKATGTGVGYTF.